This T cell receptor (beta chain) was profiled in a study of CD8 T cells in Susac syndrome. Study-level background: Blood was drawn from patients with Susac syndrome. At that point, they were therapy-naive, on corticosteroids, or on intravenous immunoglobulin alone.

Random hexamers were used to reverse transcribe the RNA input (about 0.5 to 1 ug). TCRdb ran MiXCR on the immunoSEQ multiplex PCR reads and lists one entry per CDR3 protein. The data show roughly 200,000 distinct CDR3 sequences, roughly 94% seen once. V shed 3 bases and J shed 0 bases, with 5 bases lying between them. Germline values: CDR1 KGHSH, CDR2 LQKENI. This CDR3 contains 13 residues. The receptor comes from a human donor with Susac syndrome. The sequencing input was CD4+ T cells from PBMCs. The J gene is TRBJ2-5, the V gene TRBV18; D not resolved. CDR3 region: CASSPQDQETQYF. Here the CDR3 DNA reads TGTGCCAGCTCACCTCAGGACCAAGAGACCCAGTACTTC. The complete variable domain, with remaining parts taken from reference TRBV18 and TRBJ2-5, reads NAGVMQNPRHLVRRRGQEARLRCSPMKGHSHVYWYRQLPEEGLKFMVYLQKENIIDESGMPKERFSAEFPKEGPSILRIQQVVRGDSAAYFCASSPQDQETQYFGPGTRLLVL.